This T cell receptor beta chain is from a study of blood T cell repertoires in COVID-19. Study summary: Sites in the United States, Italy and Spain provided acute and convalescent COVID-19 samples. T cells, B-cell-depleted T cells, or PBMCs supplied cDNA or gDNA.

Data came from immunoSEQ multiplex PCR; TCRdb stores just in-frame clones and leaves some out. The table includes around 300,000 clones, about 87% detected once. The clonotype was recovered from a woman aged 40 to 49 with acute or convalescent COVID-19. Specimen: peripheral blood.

The CDR3 protein is CASSYTRRGVMGYTF. The DNA of the CDR3 is TGTGCCAGTAGTTATACCCGACGGGGGGTTATGGGCTACACCTTC. This chain connects TRBV19 to TRBJ1-2; weak D call: TRBD1 (5 bases). The V gene's germline CDR1 is LNHDA and CDR2 SQIVND (reference sequence). The V gene lost 5 bases and the J gene lost 8 bases, with 21 bases spanning the gap. This CDR3 region has 15 residues.